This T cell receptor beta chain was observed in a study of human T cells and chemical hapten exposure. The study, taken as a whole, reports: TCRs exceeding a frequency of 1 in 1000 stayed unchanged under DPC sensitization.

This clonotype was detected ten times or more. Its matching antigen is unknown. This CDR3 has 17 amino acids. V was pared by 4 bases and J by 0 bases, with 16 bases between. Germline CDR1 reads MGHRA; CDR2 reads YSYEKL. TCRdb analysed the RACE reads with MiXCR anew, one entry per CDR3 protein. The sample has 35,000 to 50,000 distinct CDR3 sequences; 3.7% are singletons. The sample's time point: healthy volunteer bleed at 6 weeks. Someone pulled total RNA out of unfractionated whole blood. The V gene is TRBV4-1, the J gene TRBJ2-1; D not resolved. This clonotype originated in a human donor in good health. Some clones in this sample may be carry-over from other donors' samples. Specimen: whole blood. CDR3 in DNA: TGCGCCAGCAGCCTCCTAAACAGCAGATCCTCCTACAATGAGCAGTTCTTC. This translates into CASSLLNSRSSYNEQFF.